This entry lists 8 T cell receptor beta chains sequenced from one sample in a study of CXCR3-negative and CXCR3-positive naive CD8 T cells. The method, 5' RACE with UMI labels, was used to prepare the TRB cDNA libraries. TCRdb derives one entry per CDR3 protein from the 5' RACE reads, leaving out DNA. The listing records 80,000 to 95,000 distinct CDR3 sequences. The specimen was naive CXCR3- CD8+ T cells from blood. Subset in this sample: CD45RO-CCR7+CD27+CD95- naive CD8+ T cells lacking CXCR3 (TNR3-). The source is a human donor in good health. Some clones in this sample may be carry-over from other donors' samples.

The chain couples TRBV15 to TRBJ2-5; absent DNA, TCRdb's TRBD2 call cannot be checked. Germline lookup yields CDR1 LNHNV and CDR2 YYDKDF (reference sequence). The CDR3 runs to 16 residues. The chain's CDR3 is CATSREAGGPQETQYF.

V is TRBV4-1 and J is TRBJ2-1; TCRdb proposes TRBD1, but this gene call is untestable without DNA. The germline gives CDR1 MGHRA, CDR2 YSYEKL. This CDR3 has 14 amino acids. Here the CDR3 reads CASSYRTGGDEQFF.

CDR3 region: CASSQVLGRGTQETQYF. The chain links TRBV4-1 to TRBJ2-5; TCRdb picks TRBD1, but there is no DNA to check that call. Germline values: CDR1 MGHRA, CDR2 YSYEKL. CDR3 length: 17 amino acids.

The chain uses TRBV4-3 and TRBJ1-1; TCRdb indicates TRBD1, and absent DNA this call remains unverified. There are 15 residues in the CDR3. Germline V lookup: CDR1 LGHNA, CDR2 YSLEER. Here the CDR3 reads CASSPGQRGGTEAFF.

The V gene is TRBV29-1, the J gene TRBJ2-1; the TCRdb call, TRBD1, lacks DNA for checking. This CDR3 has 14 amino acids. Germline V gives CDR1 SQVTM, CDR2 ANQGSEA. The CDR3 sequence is CSVETGVDYNEQFF.

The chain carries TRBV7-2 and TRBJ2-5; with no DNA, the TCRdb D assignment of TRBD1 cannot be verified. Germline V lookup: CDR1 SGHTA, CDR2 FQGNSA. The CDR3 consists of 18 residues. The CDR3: CASSLGPGQGRDQETQYF.

The CDR3 spells CSARDEINTEAFF. The chain uses TRBV20-1 and TRBJ1-1. CDR3 length: 13 amino acids. The germline V gene has CDR1 DFQATT and CDR2 SNEGSKA (reference sequence).

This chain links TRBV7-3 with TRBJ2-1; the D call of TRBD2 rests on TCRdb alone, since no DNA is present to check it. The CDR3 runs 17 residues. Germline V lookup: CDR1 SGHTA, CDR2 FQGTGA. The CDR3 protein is CASSLAGGLPSYNEQFF.